This T cell receptor beta chain was identified during a study of blood T cells in healthy people across ages (dated by TCRdb to between 2014 and 2017). About the full investigation: Template switching captured roughly one uniquely barcoded TCR beta cDNA molecule per two T cells in model experiments. The study measured age-related changes in TCR beta repertoire diversity using deep sequencing normalized with unique cDNA molecular identifiers. The donors were divided into four age groups: young (average approximately 15 years), middle-aged (approximately 39), aged (about 60) and long-lived (about 84). Donors of different ages were randomly distributed across sequencing lanes to avoid experimental bias. For two donors (one aged 18 to 29 and one aged 80 or older), the study analyzed two additional independent replicas of 1 million unique cDNA reads from the same blood draw.

Library construction relied on 5' RACE. Sequencing was carried out with an Illumina HiSeq 2500. A second PCR of about 7 to 12 cycles was run with a J-beta primer mix and a sample-barcoded 5' primer. A unique molecular identifier was introduced onto each TCR beta cDNA molecule by a template-switch 5' adaptor carrying 12 random nucleotides. At least 3 million CDR3-containing paired-end reads were obtained from each sample. The Mint cDNA synthesis kit, primed by a TRBC-specific oligonucleotide, was used to synthesize first-strand cDNA from all RNA. All cDNA was treated with uracil-DNA glycosylase and then went through a first 18-cycle PCR with the universal primers M1SS and BC2_uni_R. In the source study's methods: For normalization, 1 million high-quality reads were randomly selected from each sample, with every read carrying a distinct molecular identifier. Reads sharing molecular identifiers were discarded rather than binned into consensus sequences. CDR3 identification, clonotype clustering and error correction used MiTCR with a Q25 quality threshold and the strictest error-elimination algorithm. Lower-bound total TCR beta diversity was estimated with a nonparametric unseen species model using Euler transformation. TCRdb handled the public reads itself, with Q25 trimming in fastp and clone calling in MiXCR, and kept productive beta chains. A single entry per CDR3 protein holds the most common genes and DNA from its merged rows. These V and J calls are TCRdb output, not the study's own analysis. The sample table holds 980,000 or so distinct CDR3 sequences, of which roughly 50% were seen once. The leading ten clones occupy around 15% of the sample.

Systemically healthy Caucasian individuals from Russia, about 38 in total and aged about 6 to 95 years, were included as donors. Around 10 milliliters of peripheral blood were drawn from each donor into EDTA-treated Vacutainer tubes. Ficoll-Paque density-gradient centrifugation was used to isolate PBMCs, with at least 6.5 million per sample. Total RNA was extracted from PBMCs with Trizol reagent, with at least 5.5 micrograms obtained per sample. Naive CD45RAhigh/CD27high T cell percentages were measured by flow cytometry on a PBMC aliquot from every donor. General study outcomes and caveats: Donor CMV infection status was unknown, potentially confounding age-related changes in expanded clonotypes. Observed TCR beta diversity per million T cells fell roughly linearly with age, and a significant reduction was already apparent by age about 36. Estimates of total diversity based on one million sequenced T cells were regarded as lower bounds and as underestimates. The long-lived group showed more naive CD4+ T cells, fewer expanded clones and increased TCR diversity than the aged group, suggesting age selection. A strong correlation was found between observed TCR beta diversity and the percentage of naive T cells measured by flow cytometry. Bulk unsorted PBMC profiling prevented conclusive comparison of naive and antigen-experienced compartments.

V was cut back by 4 bases and J by 4 bases, leaving a gap of 13 bases between them. Taken from cysteine to phenylalanine, the CDR3 has 14 residues. The sequence is cut down to CDR3 DNA, 42 bases in frame from base 1. CDR1 and CDR2, per the germline V gene, are KGHSH and LQKENI. On this clonotype: The antigen it binds to is not known. Qualities for individual bases were not recorded, and no much larger clone is one base off.

This receptor was obtained from a man under 40 in good health. The sample consisted of blood. This sequence uses TRBV18 and TRBJ2-5; the D region possibly corresponds to TRBD2 (6 bases align). The DNA is as follows: TGTGCCAGCTCACTGACGGGGGTACCAGAGACCCAGTACTTC. Its protein reads: CASSLTGVPETQYF.